This paragraph covers one T cell receptor beta chain sequence. Germline V gene lookup returns CDR1 KGHDR and CDR2 SFDVKD. The J segment lost 1 base and the V segment lost 9 bases, leaving 4 bases of the junction unmatched. The CDR3 has 16 amino acids. Original analysis: Using reference gene primer amplification, nucleated cell counts were estimated. This table comes from immunoSEQ multiplex PCR, and its TCRdb copy is limited to in-frame clones, with some not included. V and J calls and clone size are copied from that table; D and trimming were computed from the DNA. The table includes about 230,000 clones, approximately 82% detected once. The data originate from a study of blood T cell repertoires in COVID-19. Study summary: Material from acute and convalescent COVID-19 was sourced from the United States, Italy and Spain.

The receptor was isolated from a woman between 70 and 85 years old with active or convalescent COVID-19. The chain has TRBV24-1 and TRBJ2-1; 14 bases map to TRBD2. Sample: peripheral blood. DNA for the CDR3: TGTGCCACCGGGACTAGCGGGAGTTTGTCCTACAATGAGCAGTTCTTC. As protein: CATGTSGSLSYNEQFF.